The 17 T cell receptor beta chains reported below all come from one sample, sequenced in a study of CD8 T cells in ankylosing spondylitis. A single record per CDR3 protein comes from TCRdb applying MiXCR to the 5' RACE reads. The repertoire holds about 190,000 distinct CDR3 sequences, under 15% seen once, with approximately 11% in the top ten. The sample consisted of blood, either unsorted or a sorted T cell fraction (not recorded which). These receptors were collected from a female donor with ankylosing spondylitis or in good health (not recorded which).

This clonotype was detected ten times or more. The genes are TRBV20-1 and TRBJ1-4; tentatively, D is TRBD1 (5 bases). Germline V gene lookup returns CDR1 DFQATT and CDR2 SNEGSKA (reference sequence). V was pared by 0 bases and J by 4 bases, with 9 bases between. The CDR3 totals 14 residues. CDR3 sequence (DNA): TGCAGTGCTAGAGATATGGGGGGTAATGAAAAACTGTTTTTT. It is translated as CSARDMGGNEKLFF.

Comment on this clonotype: One base away lies a much larger clone, so this may be a sequencing read error. CDR3 DNA: TGTGCCAGCAACCCATATACTAGCGCCGGGGAGCTGTTTTTT. Its translation is CASNPYTSAGELFF. The chain is built from TRBV7-8 and TRBJ2-2; 7 bases match TRBD2. The CDR3 runs 14 residues. V lost 7 bases, J lost 6 bases, and 8 bases stayed unmatched. CDR1 is SGHVS, CDR2 FQNEAQ, per germline.

Ten or more counts support this clonotype. This rearrangement joins TRBV29-1 to TRBJ2-3, with D perhaps matching TRBD2 (6 bases). CDR1 is SQVTM and CDR2 is ANQGSEA in the germline V gene. The CDR3 is 12 residues long. V was trimmed by 5 bases and J by 4 bases, leaving 10 bases between them. The CDR3 sequence is CSVRGEADTQYF. As DNA, the CDR3 is TGCAGCGTTCGCGGGGAGGCAGATACGCAGTATTTT.

Many counts were recorded for this clonotype. This chain joins TRBV5-1 and TRBJ2-1; tentatively, D is TRBD2 (6 bases). Germline V CDR1 and CDR2: SGHRS, YFSETQ. V gave up 3 bases and J gave up 10 bases, with 14 bases separating them. The CDR3 is 13 amino acids. CDR3 loop: CASSSLGLGEQFF. The CDR3 nucleotides read TGCGCCAGCAGCTCCCTGGGACTTGGGGAGCAGTTCTTC.

This clonotype turned up a few times. The chain's CDR3 is CASSYRRDITDTQYF. The CDR3 nucleotides are TGTGCCAGCAGTTATCGGCGGGATATAACAGATACGCAGTATTTT. The J gene is TRBJ2-3, the V gene TRBV27; TRBD2 might be the D (6 bases). The CDR3 is 15 residues long. The V end was cut by 4 bases, the J end by 3 bases, with 14 bases between. Per the germline V gene, CDR1 is MNHEY and CDR2 is SMNVEV (reference sequence).

This clonotype was detected ten times or more. The chain is built from TRBV27 and TRBJ1-2, with D perhaps matching TRBD1 (5 bases). V dropped 2 bases and J dropped 2 bases, with 18 bases sitting between them. Germline loops: CDR1 MNHEY, CDR2 SMNVEV (reference sequence). The CDR3 runs 17 residues. The CDR3 loop is CASSLRAPWAGNYGYTF. Written as DNA, the CDR3 is TGTGCCAGCAGTTTAAGGGCTCCTTGGGCAGGGAACTATGGCTACACCTTC.

This clonotype was detected many times. V and J are TRBV28 and TRBJ1-5; 9 nucleotides match TRBD1. Germline CDR1 reads MDHEN; CDR2 reads SYDVKM. With V trimmed by 1 base and J by 6 bases, 10 bases remained unmatched. The CDR3 totals 17 residues. CDR3 in amino acids: CASSLLTLRDRVQPQHF. CDR3 DNA: TGTGCCAGCAGTTTATTAACACTCCGGGACAGGGTTCAGCCCCAGCATTTT.

This clonotype was recorded a few times. The V call is TRBV29-1, the J call TRBJ2-1, with 12 positions matching TRBD2. The CDR3 is 14 amino acids. Germline CDR1 reads SQVTM; CDR2 reads ANQGSEA. J lost 11 bases, V lost 7 bases, and 12 bases had no gene match. CDR3 amino acids: CSAIETSGRIQQFF. The CDR3 DNA reads TGCAGCGCTATAGAAACTAGCGGGAGGATCCAGCAGTTCTTC.

This clonotype came up a few times. The CDR3 region is CASSLLGRVGETQYF. In nucleotides, the CDR3 is TGTGCCAGCAGCTTACTCGGGAGGGTGGGGGAGACCCAGTACTTC. The rearrangement joins TRBV7-3 to TRBJ2-5, with 8 bases aligning to TRBD2. The CDR3 has 15 amino acids. Germline-derived CDR1 and CDR2 are SGHTA and FQGTGA. J gave up 5 bases and V 2 bases, and 7 bases lay outside the gene matches.

The rearrangement links TRBV28 to TRBJ1-5; D unresolved. Germline values: CDR1 MDHEN, CDR2 SYDVKM. CDR3 length equals 15 residues. Trimming cost V 6 bases and J 1 base, with 13 bases left between them. The DNA for the CDR3 is TGTGCCAGCAGCCCAGGTGGGGTGAGCAATCAGCCCCAGCATTTT. Amino acids: CASSPGGVSNQPQHF.

This clonotype has at least ten counts. The chain recombines TRBV7-9 with TRBJ1-1; D uncertain. Germline loops: CDR1 SEHNR, CDR2 FQNEAQ (reference sequence). CDR3 length: 16 amino acids. V was clipped by 1 base and J by 5 bases, with 17 bases between them. CDR3 nucleotides: TGTGCCAGCAGCTTAGTCGATCCTGGCAGAGGAACTGAAGCTTTCTTT. Its translation: CASSLVDPGRGTEAFF.

This clonotype was seen ten or more times. This chain links TRBV12-3 or TRBV12-4 with TRBJ1-2; D is ambiguous. V lost 4 bases and J lost 4, with 7 bases in between. The CDR3 is 12 residues long. The CDR3 protein is CASSSQFYGYTF. In nucleotides, the CDR3 is TGTGCCAGCAGTTCGCAGTTCTATGGCTACACCTTC.

The chain joins TRBV7-9 to TRBJ2-7; tentatively, D is TRBD1 (6 bases). Germline CDR1 is SEHNR and CDR2 is FQNEAQ (reference sequence). V dropped 5 bases and J dropped 0 bases, with 11 bases sitting between them. CDR3 size: 14 residues. The CDR3 nucleotides read TGTGCCAGCAGCAGACAACAGGGCTCCTACGAGCAGTACTTC. Translating gives CASSRQQGSYEQYF.

This clonotype was seen repeatedly, ten times or more. The chain has TRBV7-2 and TRBJ2-7; 7 nucleotides match TRBD1. The CDR3 is 15 amino acids. J was trimmed by 3 bases and V by 1 base; bases with no gene match: 6. The germline CDR1 and CDR2 sequences are SGHTA and FQGNSA. CDR3: CASSLVSTGNYEQYF. CDR3 nucleotides: TGTGCCAGCAGCTTAGTTTCGACAGGGAACTACGAGCAGTACTTC.

Only a few counts were recorded for this clonotype. The chain carries TRBV20-1 and TRBJ1-6; maybe TRBD1 (5 bases). Trimming took 0 bases from V and 7 from J, leaving 13 bases between them. Germline-derived CDR1 and CDR2 are DFQATT and SNEGSKA (reference sequence). The CDR3 covers 15 residues. The DNA for the CDR3 is TGCAGTGCTAGAGATCCAGGGAAAGGGAATTCACCCCTCCACTTT. Its translation: CSARDPGKGNSPLHF.

This clonotype was detected ten times or more. J is TRBJ2-7 and V is TRBV5-1; D not certain. The CDR3 runs 13 residues. Looked up from germline, CDR1 is SGHRS and CDR2 is YFSETQ. V was clipped by 2 bases and J by 5 bases, with 11 bases between them. The CDR3 coding sequence is TGCGCCAGCAGCTTATTGCCCGAGGACGAGCAGTACTTC. Amino acids: CASSLLPEDEQYF.

In its sample, this clonotype was seen many times. The chain couples TRBV6-2 or TRBV6-3 to TRBJ2-4, with D possibly matching TRBD2 (5 bases). The CDR3 has 14 amino acids. Per the germline V gene, CDR1 is MNHEY and CDR2 is SVGEGT. Trimming pared 6 bases from V and 0 bases from J, leaving 9 bases between. CDR3 DNA sequence: TGTGCCAGCAGCTTGGACTCAGCCAAAAACATTCAGTACTTC. Translating it yields CASSLDSAKNIQYF.